This entry features one TCR beta chain sequence. A few counts support this clonotype. Its antigen is unknown. Compared with germline, one end of the junction differs, possibly owing to a read error. The data belong to a study of low-dose radiotherapy and immunotherapy resistance in tumors (dated by TCRdb to 2022 to 2024). Study-level background: In Cohort 1, 0.5 Gy per fraction was delivered every 2 weeks, and a total PTV dose of 6.5 Gy was prescribed. Randomization of trial participants into treatment groups was not performed. Cyclophosphamide 200 mg/m2 was given intravenously every two weeks, one day before each radiation and immunotherapy administration. Starting on cycle 1 day 1, patients took 300 mg of aspirin by mouth once daily for four cycles. Cohort 2 received 1 Gy per fraction every two weeks, with a total of 13 Gy over 26 weeks. Patients were given nivolumab as a 240 mg flat dose every two weeks and ipilimumab at 1 mg/kg every six weeks, with both drugs delivered intravenously. The translational analysis covered eight patients: three from the first dose cohort and the first five from the second dose cohort.

From its cysteine to its phenylalanine, the CDR3 spans 17 amino acids. The DNA shown is the 51-base CDR3, in frame from base 1. The listed sequencing device is Illumina HiSeq 2500. Superscript III and a set of TRAV- and TRBV-specific primers were used to synthesize first-strand cDNA, so that both TCRalpha and TCRbeta chains were covered. TCRs were amplified with Phusion for around 20 PCR cycles using a constant-region primer together with the adapter attached to the V primers. Isolated mRNA was amplified with the MessageAmp II aRNA Amplification Kit, using a roughly 15-hour in vitro transcription at 37°C. mRNA for TCR sequencing was isolated with the Dynabeads mRNA DIRECT Purification Kit. Indexed Illumina adapters were added in a second Phusion PCR of roughly 25 cycles, and the PCR products were purified with AMPure XP beads. The published analysis was carried out like this. Using custom Perl scripts, TCR sequences that encoded the same protein were pooled, out-of-frame sequences were dropped, and the abundance of each clonotype was calculated. Any TCR sequence backed by just one read was left out of the analysis. Among the metrics used to describe the repertoires were Shannon entropy, Gini index, clonality, richness, and the frequency of TCRs shared between repertoires. The public reads were reprocessed in TCRdb via fastp at Q25 and MiXCR, keeping in-frame beta chains. Rows with one shared CDR3 protein collapse into an entry with the most common genes and DNA. TCRdb's processing, not the authors', yielded these V and J calls. Across this sample there are about 71,000 distinct CDR3 sequences, with less than 35% seen only once. The ten most abundant clones make up over 8.5% of the sample.

The time point label, as the study defines it: before trial treatment. Donors were enrolled in RACIN, a single-arm phase I dose-escalation trial combining nivolumab, ipilimumab, aspirin, low-dose cyclophosphamide and low-dose radiotherapy. Eligible patients had advanced, TIL-negative solid tumors. The origin of this receptor is a female donor with ovarian cancer. The chain is made from TRBV5-3 and TRBJ2-1, and TRBD2 matches 7 of the central bases. TRBV5-3 is noted as an ORF with a role that remains uncertain. Specimen: PBMCs, collected before treatment. CDR3 region: CASSSPRAGVSYNEQFF. The nucleotides are TGTGCCAGCAGCTCCCCCCGCGCGGGAGTCTCCTACAATGAGCAGTTCTTC.